Presented here are 21 T cell receptor beta chains from one specimen sequenced in a study of lung T cells in sarcoidosis with Löfgren's syndrome. TCRdb reanalysed the reads using MiXCR and keeps one entry per CDR3 protein. This sample has approximately 19,000 distinct CDR3 sequences, with about a fifth found just once. Sequenced sample: CD4+ T cells from PBMCs. All receptors come from a human donor with sarcoidosis (Löfgren's syndrome or another form), or a control subject (not recorded which).

For this clonotype: This could be a read error, since a much larger clone is one nucleotide away. This rearrangement joins TRBV11-2 to TRBJ2-1; D possibly corresponds to TRBD2 (6 bases). The CDR3 runs 14 residues. Germline V gives CDR1 SGHAT, CDR2 FQNNGV. V was clipped by 4 bases and J by 7 bases, with 14 bases between them. CDR3 nucleotide sequence: TGTGCCAGCAGCTCAGCGGGCAGGTCGAATGAGCAGTTCTTC. Translation gives CASSSAGRSNEQFF.

In this sample, this clonotype turned up many times. This sequence joins TRBV28 and TRBJ1-2, with 7 bases matching TRBD1. V was pared by 2 bases and J by 5 bases, with 17 bases of the junction left unmatched. The CDR3 is 18 amino acids. Germline loops: CDR1 MDHEN, CDR2 SYDVKM. Written as DNA, the CDR3 is TGTGCCAGCAGTTTAATCGGGACAGTTCGACGGGGTCTATATGGCTACACCTTC. This sequence encodes CASSLIGTVRRGLYGYTF.

This clonotype showed up just once. This chain uses TRBV10-3 with TRBJ1-5, with D tentatively TRBD1 (6 bases). V dropped 0 bases and J dropped 6 bases, with 12 bases sitting between them. Germline V gives CDR1 ENHRY, CDR2 SYGVKD. The CDR3 is 15 amino acids. CDR3 loop: CAISESTGIIQPQHF. The CDR3 DNA is TGTGCCATCAGTGAGTCAACAGGGATTATTCAGCCCCAGCATTTT.

For this clonotype: A read error may account for a junction end that differs from germline. The CDR3 sequence: CASSLGLPSFNEQFF. The CDR3 nucleotides are TGTGCCAGCAGCCTGGGACTCCCCTCCTTCAATGAGCAGTTCTTC. The J gene is TRBJ2-1, the V gene TRBV11-2, with D perhaps matching TRBD2 (6 bases). Germline V gene data show CDR1 as SGHAT and CDR2 as FQNNGV. CDR3 size: 15 residues.

For this clonotype: A read error is possible here, since a much larger clone lies one base away. This rearrangement joins TRBV18 to TRBJ2-7; D is perhaps TRBD2 (5 bases). Germline loops: CDR1 KGHSH, CDR2 LQKENI. The CDR3 length is 13 residues. Deletions cut 3 bases from V and 5 bases from J, with 11 bases between. CDR3 nucleotide sequence: TGTGCCAGCTCACCCCGAGGGAACGACGAGCAGTACTTC. Protein sequence: CASSPRGNDEQYF.

This clonotype was detected many times. The V and J genes are TRBV28 and TRBJ1-1; D ambiguous. V shed 5 bases and J shed 5 bases, with 15 bases lying between them. Germline CDR1 is MDHEN and CDR2 is SYDVKM. This CDR3 has 14 residues. In nucleotides, the CDR3 is TGTGCCAGCAGTCCTCATCAGGACGGTACTGAAGCTTTCTTT. Protein product: CASSPHQDGTEAFF.

There are a few counts of this clonotype. This rearrangement joins TRBV7-6 to TRBJ2-3; TRBD2 aligns across 8 bases. Germline values: CDR1 SGHVS, CDR2 FNYEAQ. The CDR3 extends over 16 amino acids. Trimming at V came to 1 base and at J to 1 base, leaving 4 bases not matched to a gene. The DNA for the CDR3 is TGTGCCAGCAGCTTAGGTGCGGGAGGACGCACAGATACGCAGTATTTT. Protein product: CASSLGAGGRTDTQYF.

This clonotype was seen ten or more times. This chain uses TRBV5-1 with TRBJ2-1; 10 bases line up with TRBD2. The CDR3 spans 15 residues. Germline V gene data show CDR1 as SGHRS and CDR2 as YFSETQ. The J segment lost 1 base and the V segment lost 4 bases, leaving 2 bases of the junction unmatched. CDR3 amino acids: CASSMGLASYNEQFF. In DNA form, the CDR3 reads TGCGCCAGCAGCATGGGACTAGCGTCCTACAATGAGCAGTTCTTC.

Turning to this clonotype: No conserved phenylalanine or tryptophan is present at the end of the CDR3, so a read error is the likely explanation. The DNA is omitted, as the CDR3 cannot be located on it reliably, and the CDR3 follows TCRdb's listing. V gene TRBV15 combines with J gene TRBJ1-1. Germline CDR1 and CDR2: LNHNV and YYDKDF (reference sequence). Ends included, the CDR3 has 17 residues. The CDR3 sequence: CATSRDGDFPSNTEASS.

This clonotype was seen many times. The chain uses TRBV29-1 and TRBJ1-3, with unresolved D. The germline CDR1 and CDR2 sequences are SQVTM and ANQGSEA. The CDR3 is 14 amino acids. Trimming left V 3 bases short and J 0 bases short, with 9 bases between. CDR3 amino acids: CSVDTGDSGNTIYF. The DNA of the CDR3 is TGCAGCGTTGACACGGGTGACTCTGGAAACACCATATATTTT.

This clonotype was seen a single time. A much larger clonotype is one base distant, so this may be a read error. CDR3 sequence (DNA): TGTGCCAGCAGCTGTCGGACAGGTTTATCCGGGGAGCTGTTTTTT. Protein product: CASSCRTGLSGELFF. The genes are TRBV7-8 and TRBJ2-2, with TRBD1 identical over 7 bases. This CDR3 has 15 amino acids. The trim removed 4 bases at V and 6 bases at J, leaving 8 bases unmatched. Germline CDR1 SGHVS, CDR2 FQNEAQ.

This clonotype was seen ten or more times. The gene calls are TRBV29-1 and TRBJ2-7; 12 bases are shared with TRBD1. Germline lookup yields CDR1 SQVTM and CDR2 ANQGSEA. This CDR3 is built from 13 residues. J lost 9 bases, V lost 1 base, and 4 bases had no gene match. The CDR3 nucleotides read TGCAGCGTTGAAGGTGGGACAGGGGGCGGGCAGTACTTC. Residues: CSVEGGTGGGQYF.

This chain uses TRBV27 with TRBJ2-7; D is perhaps TRBD1 or TRBD2 (5 bases each). Germline assignment: CDR1 MNHEY and CDR2 SMNVEV (reference sequence). The CDR3 runs to 14 residues. V was trimmed by 6 bases and J by 9 bases, leaving 21 bases between them. The CDR3 coding sequence is TGTGCCAGCAGACCGGGACGGTGGACCTACAGGCAGTACTTC. The encoded protein is CASRPGRWTYRQYF.

This clonotype has at least ten counts. The rearrangement uses TRBV7-3 and TRBJ2-1, with 9 bases identical to TRBD2. J was trimmed by 4 bases and V by 1 base; bases with no gene match: 2. This CDR3 spans 15 amino acids. Germline V gene data show CDR1 as SGHTA and CDR2 as FQGTGA. The CDR3 is CASSLNSGGYNEQFF. CDR3 DNA sequence: TGTGCCAGCAGCTTAAATAGCGGGGGATACAATGAGCAGTTCTTC.

Concerning this clonotype: A junction boundary mismatches the germline segment, possibly from a read error. The chain joins TRBV6-9 to TRBJ1-4; a weak D match, TRBD1 (6 bases). Germline CDR1 MNHGY, CDR2 SVAAGI. CDR3 length: 18 residues. CDR3 in DNA: TGCGCCAGCAGTTACGGGGGGCAGAGGACAACTTTTGATGAAAAACCGTTTTTT. Its translation: CASSYGGQRTTFDEKPFF.

V and J are TRBV7-6 and TRBJ1-5; D unclear. This CDR3 is built from 15 residues. Germline V gene lookup returns CDR1 SGHVS and CDR2 FNYEAQ. Trimming removed 6 bases at V and 13 bases at J, with 25 bases between. CDR3 DNA sequence: TGTGCCAGCAGACGGAGAACTTTTAGCAATCAGCATCAGCATTTT. Translation: CASRRRTFSNQHQHF.

The CDR3 DNA reads TGCGCCAGCAGCCAGGACAGGACGGGGGGCAGGGGTGAGCAGTTCTTC. This encodes CASSQDRTGGRGEQFF. The chain couples TRBV4-1 to TRBJ2-1; D possibly matches TRBD1 or TRBD2 (7 bases each). The CDR3 spans 16 residues. V was trimmed by 3 bases and J by 9 bases, leaving 21 bases between them. Per germline, CDR1 MGHRA and CDR2 YSYEKL.

Comments on this clonotype: This sequence may be a read error, since a much larger clone differs from it by one base. The V call is TRBV6-5, the J call TRBJ1-1; the D is unclear. The CDR3 is 13 amino acids. V shed 4 bases and J shed 0 bases, with 6 bases lying between them. The germline V gene has CDR1 MNHEY and CDR2 SVGAGI. DNA for the CDR3: TGTGCCAGCAGTTCCTTCATGAACACTGAAGCTTTCTTT. Protein product: CASSSFMNTEAFF.

This clonotype was detected many times. The chain joins TRBV29-1 to TRBJ2-5; no definite D call. Trimming took off 4 bases at V and 5 bases at J, with 2 bases between the two ends. The germline CDR1 and CDR2 sequences are SQVTM and ANQGSEA. This CDR3 comprises 9 residues. This CDR3 reads CSVAETQYF. DNA for the CDR3: TGCAGCGTTGCGGAGACCCAGTACTTC.

Notes on this clonotype: A much larger clone differs from this one at a single base, so this may be a read error. The chain couples TRBV2 to TRBJ2-2, with D uncertain. CDR3 length: 15 amino acids. Germline V gene data show CDR1 as SNHLY and CDR2 as FYNNEI. The CDR3, as DNA: TGTGCCGGCAGTGAACTATCGTCCCCCGCCGGGGAGCTGTTTTTT. Translation gives CAGSELSSPAGELFF.

This clonotype was seen ten or more times. J is TRBJ1-4 and V is TRBV20-1, with D tentatively TRBD1 (6 bases). Germline CDR1 reads DFQATT; CDR2 reads SNEGSKA (reference sequence). The V gene lost 0 bases and the J gene lost 5 bases, with 10 bases spanning the gap. This CDR3 is built from 14 residues. In DNA form, the CDR3 reads TGCAGTGCTAGAGATCTCAGGGGAAATGAAAAACTGTTTTTT. Translation gives CSARDLRGNEKLFF.